This section outlines one T cell receptor (beta chain) sequence together with its context. The specificity of this receptor is unknown. Nothing much larger sits one base from this clone, and base qualities are not available. This record comes from a study of Ad26.COV2.S vaccination and SARS-CoV-2 variants (dated by TCRdb to the early 2020s). About the full investigation: Donors in the vaccine arm were drawn from COV1001, a multicentre, randomized, double-blind, placebo-controlled phase I-IIa trial testing Ad26.COV2.S in healthy adults. Dosing of Ad26.COV2.S was intramuscular, at either 5x10^10 or 1x10^11 viral particles, delivered as one shot or as two shots spaced 56 days apart. TCRbeta repertoire sequencing was used to assess the specificity and breadth of SARS-CoV-2-reactive T cell receptors after Ad26.COV2.S vaccination. The TCR-sequenced set comprised about 32 samples: approximately 20 Ad26.COV2.S vaccine recipients, 5 placebo recipients and 8 SARS-CoV-2 convalescent individuals. Trial participants were randomized into five groups of five: low-dose or high-dose Ad26.COV2.S given once or twice, or placebo on both occasions. Investigators did not know the trial group allocation while performing experiments and assessing outcomes.

The treatment or condition label on this specimen signifies: about 20 received Ad26.COV2.S at low or high dose, single or two shots; roughly 5 received placebo; per-sample allocation not given. Repertoires of vaccine and placebo recipients were sequenced from samples taken on day 63 after the first injection. In Cohort 1b, 25 to 30 adults aged 18-55 years were enrolled at a single site in Boston, USA, between 29 July and 7 August 2020. Ad26.COV2.S was a replication-incompetent adenovirus type 26 vector that expressed a prefusion-stabilized SARS-CoV-2 spike protein derived from the original Wuhan strain. Based on the germline V gene (reference sequence), the CDR1 and CDR2 sequences are MNHNY and SVGAGI. There are 15 amino acids in the CDR3, from cysteine to phenylalanine inclusive. Of all the DNA, just the CDR3 is kept, 45 bases in frame from base 1. V loses 5 bases of germline sequence and J loses 6 bases, and the interval between the two ends is 17 bases.

Here is what the overall study found, with its caveats: After vaccination, substantial breadth of spike-specific CD8+ and CD4+ T cell responses was reported. The study lacked the statistical power to compare responses across vaccine doses or regimens. The authors noted that the TCR breadth and depth analyses may have underestimated total T cell responses. Comparable non-spike TCR breadth was observed between vaccine and placebo recipients, consistent with only spike being contained in the vaccine. Compared with placebo recipients, Ad26.COV2.S recipients showed higher spike-specific TCR breadth (P = 0.0014).

The immunoSEQ Assay was the method used to sequence TCRbeta CDR3 regions. After extraction, genomic DNA underwent amplification by bias-controlled multiplex PCR, followed by high-throughput sequencing. Regarding the original processing steps: To quantify the absolute abundance of every unique TCRbeta CDR3 region, sequences were collapsed and filtered. T cell fraction was estimated by normalizing TCRbeta template counts to usable DNA, with usable DNA measured through amplification of reference genes found in all nucleated cells. Repertoire TCRs were annotated as SARS-CoV-2-specific by exact matching of V gene, CDR3 amino acid sequence and J gene to a known reactive TCR set. The reference SARS-CoV-2 TCR set was obtained from MIRA and was filtered for enrichment in COVID-19-positive ImmuneCODE repertoires, whereby public or cross-reactive TCRs were removed. Using the MIRA antigens, annotated TCRs were further analysed by specific ORF or by position within an ORF. Breadth was defined as the number of annotated unique rearrangements divided by the total number of unique productive rearrangements, and depth was defined as the summed frequency of the annotated unique rearrangements. TCR breadth was compared between groups using two-sided Wilcoxon rank-sum tests. What TCRdb holds here is the immuneACCESS table cut down to in-frame rearrangements. Part of the clones is not present; checked against another copy, under half of the missing clones reflect an unresolved V gene, and the others are unexplained. The V and J calls and clone size are taken from that table; D and trimming were inferred from the DNA. For this sample there are about 350,000 clones; approximately 86% appear just once. Together, the top ten hold about 10% of the sample.

Sequenced material: peripheral blood, taken in a trial of Ad26.COV2.S vaccine versus placebo. The V gene is TRBV6-6 and the J gene is TRBJ2-1; the D gene cannot be resolved beyond TRBD1 or TRBD2, each matching 5 bases. The receptor's source is a person between 18 and 65 years old who received the Ad26.COV2.S COVID-19 vaccine or a placebo. The CDR3 protein sequence reads: CASSHGDPTSNEQFF. The DNA reads TGTGCCAGCAGTCACGGGGACCCCACCAGCAATGAGCAGTTCTTC.